These 7 T cell receptor beta chains came from one sample sequenced in a study of cytotoxic CD8 clonotypes in ibrutinib-treated CLL (TCRdb year 2021). Interpreted using the paper, the time point label stands for: approximately 25 months on ibrutinib. Libraries were built with the immunoSEQ multiplex PCR assay. The immuneACCESS repertoire file appears here via TCRdb, limited to in-frame rearrangements. These files lack a portion of the clones; in checked studies, under half of the deficit traces to unresolved V genes, and the cause of the others is not known. The sample table lists roughly 190,000 clones, around 72% of them with a count of one. The ten largest clones represent roughly 12% of the sample. The sample in question was PBMCs, obtained after 24 months of ibrutinib treatment. These receptor sequences come from a human donor with chronic lymphocytic leukemia.

This rearrangement joins TRBV2 to TRBJ2-7; maybe TRBD2 (5 bases). The germline gives CDR1 SNHLY, CDR2 FYNNEI. The CDR3 is made up of 14 amino acids. V was cut by 7 bases and J by 4 bases, with 17 bases left in between. The CDR3 DNA follows: TGTGCCAGCAAGGCTCCCGGGGAAACGTACGAGCAGTACTTC. Translating gives CASKAPGETYEQYF.

V usage is TRBV25-1 and J usage is TRBJ2-3; D is uncertain. The CDR3 has 15 residues. V lost 8 bases, J lost 1 base, and 16 bases lay in between. Germline V gene sequence: CDR1 MGHDK, CDR2 SYGVNS. The DNA of the CDR3 is TGTGCCAGCGGTAAGTTTGAGACTGGCACAGATACGCAGTATTTT. Translated, it gives CASGKFETGTDTQYF.

The CDR3 sequence: CASSRDRGGGYEQYF. For the CDR3, the DNA is TGTGCCAGCAGCCGAGACCGCGGTGGGGGCTACGAGCAGTACTTC. The chain combines TRBV4-2 with TRBJ2-7, with D possibly being TRBD1 or TRBD2 (5 bases each). This CDR3 has 15 amino acids. Germline assignment: CDR1 LGHNA and CDR2 YNFKEQ. V was cut by 4 bases and J by 3 bases, with 16 bases left in between.

A few counts support this clone. V gene TRBV5-1 combines with J gene TRBJ1-2; D remains ambiguous. Germline assignment: CDR1 SGHRS and CDR2 YFSETQ. The CDR3 spans 12 residues. V gave up 0 bases and J gave up 2 bases, with 2 bases separating them. The CDR3 here is CASSLDNYGYTF. The CDR3 nucleotides are TGCGCCAGCAGCTTGGACAACTATGGCTACACCTTC.

This clone was picked up a small number of times. The chain joins TRBV5-1 to TRBJ2-6, with D possibly being TRBD1 (6 bases). Trimming took 2 bases from V and 0 from J, leaving 9 bases between them. CDR1 and CDR2 (germline): SGHRS, YFSETQ. The CDR3 length is 16 residues. CDR3 loop: CASSFLGGSGANVLTF. The CDR3 bases are TGCGCCAGCAGCTTCTTAGGGGGCTCTGGGGCCAACGTCCTGACTTTC.

This clone was detected only a few times. J is TRBJ1-1 and V is TRBV5-4, with TRBD1 matching 7 bases. Losses at the gene ends were 4 bases for V and 1 base for J; bases not matched to a gene: 7. The CDR3 loop spans 15 amino acids. Germline V gene data show CDR1 as SGHNT and CDR2 as YYREEE (reference sequence). CDR3 DNA: TGTGCCAGCAGCCCGGAGGAGGGGGCGAACACTGAAGCTTTCTTT. It encodes CASSPEEGANTEAFF.

The genes are TRBV27 and TRBJ2-7, with D possibly TRBD1 on 6 matching bases. CDR1 is MNHEY, CDR2 SMNVEV, per germline (reference sequence). The V gene lost 6 bases and the J gene lost 7 bases, with 16 bases spanning the gap. The CDR3 is 13 amino acids. DNA for the CDR3: TGTGCCAGCAGCCAGGGGTCACTTAGGGAGCAGTACTTC. It is translated as CASSQGSLREQYF.